This TCR beta chain was recovered during a study of shared clonotypes between healthy human individuals. Study at large: The donor group consisted of two women and a few men, aged 18 to 49. Overall study findings and caveats: Memory subsets generally showed smaller estimated richness than naive subsets did.

As defined, naive CD8 cells were CD45RO-negative and positively selected for CCR7, with terminally differentiated effector memory CD45RA+ cells excluded. Generated by immunoSEQ multiplex PCR, the TCRdb table keeps only in-frame clones and is missing some. This sample has some 2.1 million clones, with over 85% found just once. CDR1 and CDR2 (germline): PRHDT, FYEKMQ (reference sequence). The CDR3 runs to 18 residues. Trimming removed 7 bases at V and 4 bases at J, with 25 bases between. In regard to this clone: The antigen remains undetermined.

This clonotype was sampled from a man aged 18 to 29 in good health. Some clones in this sample may be carry-over from other donors' samples. The rearrangement links TRBV13 to TRBJ2-2, with D tentatively TRBD2 (6 bases). Specimen: naive CD8+ T cells from PBMCs. The CDR3 sequence: CASISARETGVSTGELFF. The CDR3 DNA is TGTGCCAGCATCAGCGCCCGCGAGACGGGAGTAAGCACCGGGGAGCTGTTTTTT.